These T cell receptor beta chains were read from a single sample in a study of identical twins. TCRdb analysed the 5' RACE reads with MiXCR anew, one entry per CDR3 protein. The sample carries 650,000 to 800,000 distinct CDR3 sequences, roughly 8% recorded once. Another study also made use of these data, one on yellow fever vaccine responses in identical twins.

Sequenced sample: PBMCs. These receptors came from a woman aged 18-30 years in good health. The CDR3 runs from the conserved cysteine through the conserved F or W. The order of the fields is D gene, CDR3 length, J gene, V gene, clone size, CDR3 DNA, CDR3 protein. A D gene is named only where the DNA matches it firmly. Size values are once, few and many counts, or a class for expanded clones, and some rows have none.

>-|15|TRBJ2-3|TRBV5-1|few
TGCGCCAGCAGCATCGGCGGGACAGGCACAGATACGCAGTATTTT
CASSIGGTGTDTQYF
>TRBD1|12|TRBJ2-7|TRBV20-1|many
TGCAGTGCTGACAGGGGCTCCTACGAGCAGTACTTC
CSADRGSYEQYF
>TRBD1|15|TRBJ1-4|TRBV7-8|many
TGTGCCAGCAGCTGGGGACAGCTAGCGAATGAAAAACTGTTTTTT
CASSWGQLANEKLFF
>-|15|TRBJ1-5|TRBV6-1|few
TGTGCCAGCAGTGAAGTAGAGCCCCAGAATCAGCCCCAGCATTTT
CASSEVEPQNQPQHF
>-|15|TRBJ1-4|TRBV12-3/TRBV12-4|few
TGTGCCAGCAGAAGCGGAACAGGGTTTAATGAAAAACTGTTTTTT
CASRSGTGFNEKLFF
>TRBD2|16|TRBJ2-2|TRBV11-2|-
TGTGCCAGCAGCCCTCCACTAGCGGGAAGAGTCGGGGAGCTGTTTTTT
CASSPPLAGRVGELFF
>TRBD2|17|TRBJ2-2|TRBV27|many
TGTGCCAGCAGTTCCCAGCTAGCGGGACCAGGGGCCGGGGAGCTGTTTTTT
CASSSQLAGPGAGELFF
>-|18|TRBJ2-3|TRBV7-6|-
TGTGCCAGCAGCCTTAGGGGCGCTAGCCGATCTAGCACAGATACGCAGTATTTT
CASSLRGASRSSTDTQYF
>TRBD1|12|TRBJ2-3|TRBV29-1|-
TGCAGCGTCAGCGGACAGGCAGATACGCAGTATTTT
CSVSGQADTQYF
>-|15|TRBJ2-1|TRBV5-1|many
TGCGCCAGCAGCCGAGGGATTAGCTCCTACAATGAGCAGTTCTTC
CASSRGISSYNEQFF
>-|14|TRBJ2-5|TRBV20-1|-
TGCAGTGCTAGGGCCCTAGCCAGCTGGGAGACCCAGTACTTC
CSARALASWETQYF
>-|13|TRBJ1-5|TRBV19|many
TGTGCCAGTAGCAAAGACAGGTATCAGCCCCAGCATTTT
CASSKDRYQPQHF
>-|12|TRBJ2-5|TRBV2|many
TGTGCCAGCCATGGGACAACCATATACCAGTACTTC
CASHGTTIYQYF
>TRBD2|15|TRBJ2-2|TRBV7-2|-
TGTGCCAGCAGCGTGGGGACTAGCGGGTGGGGGGAGCTGTTTTTT
CASSVGTSGWGELFF
>TRBD1|19|TRBJ2-7|TRBV27|-
TGTGCCAGCAGTTTAGCTTGGGGTACTGGGACAGGGGGAAAAAATTGGCAGTACTTC
CASSLAWGTGTGGKNWQYF
>TRBD2|19|TRBJ2-3|TRBV11-2|many
TGTGCCAGCAGCTTACGAGCGGGAGGGCCAACTAGTAACACAGATACGCAGTATTTT
CASSLRAGGPTSNTDTQYF
>-|15|TRBJ1-2|TRBV15|-
TGTGCCACCAGCAGAGATACCGGGAATATTGATGGCTACACCTTC
CATSRDTGNIDGYTF
>-|13|TRBJ2-7|TRBV20-1|once
TGCAGTGCTACCCGGGACGGATCCTACGAGCAGTACTTC
CSATRDGSYEQYF
>TRBD1|12|TRBJ2-5|TRBV20-1|-
TGCAGTGATAAGACAGGGCCCGAGGCCCAGTACTTC
CSDKTGPEAQYF
>-|17|TRBJ2-2|TRBV21-1|-
TGTGCCAGCAGCAAAGACCGACAGACAGGTCCCACCGGGGAGCTGTTTTTT
CASSKDRQTGPTGELFF
>-|15|TRBJ2-7|TRBV4-3|few
TGCGCCAGCAGCCAAGATACGGGGTTTCACTACGAGCAGTACTTC
CASSQDTGFHYEQYF
>-|13|TRBJ2-7|TRBV7-2|many
TGTGCCAGCAGCTTAAGACTCGACTACGAGCAGTACTTC
CASSLRLDYEQYF
>-|13|TRBJ2-1|TRBV11-3|few
TGTGCCAGCAGCGCTCGGGGGACGAGTGAGCAGTTCTTC
CASSARGTSEQFF
>TRBD2|16|TRBJ2-5|TRBV4-3|-
TGCGCCAGCAGCCAGGGGACTAGCGGGCGAGAAGAGACCCAGTACTTC
CASSQGTSGREETQYF
>-|14|TRBJ1-1|TRBV7-6|-
TGTGCCAGCAGCTTAGGAGTAGGGAGGACTGAAGCTTTCTTT
CASSLGVGRTEAFF
>TRBD1|16|TRBJ2-5|TRBV18|few
TGTGCCAGCTCACCACCGGTTTGGACAGGGCAAGAGACCCAGTACTTC
CASSPPVWTGQETQYF
>-|16|TRBJ1-4|TRBV12-3/TRBV12-4|-
TGTGCCAGCAGGGCCGCGGCCGGGCGGTCTAATGAAAAACTGTTTTTT
CASRAAAGRSNEKLFF
>TRBD1|15|TRBJ1-2|TRBV6-1|few
TGTGCCAGCAGTGATGGGACAGGGGGGATCTATGGCTACACCTTC
CASSDGTGGIYGYTF
>-|14|TRBJ1-1|TRBV6-1|-
TGTGCCAGCAGTCGAGAGACACCGAACACTGAAGCTTTCTTT
CASSRETPNTEAFF
>TRBD2|16|TRBJ2-3|TRBV6-5|many
TGTGCCAGCAGTTACCCGAGCGGGGGAAGCACAGATACGCAGTATTTT
CASSYPSGGSTDTQYF
>-|11|TRBJ2-7|TRBV20-1|-
TGCAGTGCTAGTCGGGAAGACGAGCAGTACTTC
CSASREDEQYF
>TRBD2|15|TRBJ2-7|TRBV7-9|-
TGTGCCAGCAGCATACTAGCGGGAGGCTCCTACGAGCAGTACTTC
CASSILAGGSYEQYF
>TRBD2|16|TRBJ2-7|TRBV7-2|-
TGTGCCAGCAGCTTAGTTTCTAGCGGGGCAACCTACGAGCAGTACTTC
CASSLVSSGATYEQYF
>TRBD1|16|TRBJ2-3|TRBV20-1|-
TGCAGTGCTAGAGGACTCCGGACAGGGGTCCCAGATACGCAGTATTTT
CSARGLRTGVPDTQYF
>-|17|TRBJ2-6|TRBV5-1|many
TGCGCCAGCAGCTTGATGGCAATCAGCTCTGGGGCCAACGTCCTGACTTTC
CASSLMAISSGANVLTF
>-|13|TRBJ1-4|TRBV20-1|-
TGCAGTGCTAGACTCACACGGGCTGAGAAACTGTTTTTT
CSARLTRAEKLFF
>-|13|TRBJ2-7|TRBV5-4|-
TGTGCCAGCAGCCCGGGACTTACTGACGAGCAGTACTTC
CASSPGLTDEQYF
>-|15|TRBJ2-1|TRBV20-1|few
TGCAGTGCTAGAGATCGACTACCTGGGGGGAATGAGCAGTTCTTC
CSARDRLPGGNEQFF
>TRBD1|16|TRBJ2-7|TRBV4-1|-
TGCGCCAGCAGCCCCGCCTCCGGGGACAGGGCTTACGAGCAGTACTTC
CASSPASGDRAYEQYF
>TRBD1|14|TRBJ2-1|TRBV10-3|-
TGTGCCATCAGTGACAGGGGGCTTGATAATGAGCAGTTCTTC
CAISDRGLDNEQFF
>TRBD2|15|TRBJ2-7|TRBV5-1|-
TGCGCCAGCAGCACTCCGGGACTAGCGGGCTACGAGCAGTACTTC
CASSTPGLAGYEQYF
>-|13|TRBJ2-3|TRBV5-1|many
TGCGCCAGCAGCTTTCCCCTCGGGGATACGCAGTATTTT
CASSFPLGDTQYF
>-|14|TRBJ1-4|TRBV20-1|few
TGCAGTGCTAGTCAGGGGAGGGCTAATGAAAAACTGTTTTTT
CSASQGRANEKLFF
>-|16|TRBJ2-3|TRBV7-2|-
TGTGCCAGCAGCCCCGGGGGTAGCAGGGTTCCGGATACGCAGTATTTT
CASSPGGSRVPDTQYF
>TRBD2|15|TRBJ2-5|TRBV2|many
TGTGCCAGCAGCCCACTAGCGGAGTACCAAGAGACCCAGTACTTC
CASSPLAEYQETQYF
>TRBD1|16|TRBJ2-5|TRBV9|-
TGTGCCAGCAGCGTAGTTTGGGGACAGCCCCAAGAGACCCAGTACTTC
CASSVVWGQPQETQYF
>TRBD1|15|TRBJ2-2|TRBV12-3/TRBV12-4|many
TGTGCCAGCAGGCCCGGGACAGGGAGCACCGGGGAGCTGTTTTTT
CASRPGTGSTGELFF
>-|15|TRBJ2-7|TRBV7-8|many
TGTGCCAGCAGCTTAGCCATCGGGCCAGCCGTAGGGCAGTACTTC
CASSLAIGPAVGQYF
>TRBD2|15|TRBJ2-3|TRBV12-3/TRBV12-4|many
TGTGCCAGCAGGACGCGACTAGCTTCGGCAGATACGCAGTATTTT
CASRTRLASADTQYF
>-|14|TRBJ2-3|TRBV5-1|-
TGCGCCAGCAGCTTGGCACTCCTAACAGATACGCAGTATTTT
CASSLALLTDTQYF
>TRBD1|16|TRBJ1-4|TRBV25-1|-
TGTGCCAGCAGTGGTACAGGGGTTCGGGTAGAGGAAAAACTGTTTTTT
CASSGTGVRVEEKLFF
>-|16|TRBJ2-1|TRBV14|many
TGTGCCAGCAGCCTTGAGACTAGGCCCCCCTACAATGAGCAGTTCTTC
CASSLETRPPYNEQFF
>TRBD1|14|TRBJ2-1|TRBV30|few
TGTGCCTGGAGAGGGGACAGCTCCTACAATGAGCAGTTCTTC
CAWRGDSSYNEQFF